These T cell receptor beta chains were read from a single sample in a study of CD4 and CD8 cells across lung adenocarcinoma regions. MiXCR, applied by TCRdb to the PCR reads, yields one record per CDR3 protein. This sample yields some 14,000 distinct CDR3 sequences, of which about 48% are seen a single time; 15% to 20% belongs to the top ten. The sample consisted of CD4+ T cells from the center of a lung tumor. These receptors were taken from a male donor with lung adenocarcinoma. The CD4 and CD8 labels of this study may be unreliable. Each CDR3 is given with its conserved first and last residue.

v_call | cdr3_aa
TRBV7-9 | CASSFEGMGGNTIYF
TRBV4-1 | CASSHGARPEQFF
TRBV6-1 | CARGLQSGITGTLFF
TRBV12-3/TRBV12-4 | CASSGGTSGREQYF
TRBV27 | CASRTGFHDQDTQYF
TRBV6-1 | CASSAGLAGGVIQYF
TRBV7-2 | CASSPRLAGAIQYF
TRBV7-8 | CASSLGAGYEQYF
TRBV6-1 | CASIQTGGRDEQYF
TRBV6-5 | CASRYSGFGKNTQYF
TRBV6-1 | CASGYLTYNEQFF
TRBV27 | CASKPLWASGSNNEQFF
TRBV27 | CASSSPGTTEETQYF
TRBV6-5 | CASSYGGGGGTEAFF
TRBV6-2/TRBV6-3 | CASRKPMNTEAFF
TRBV27 | CASSLDGSQGGEKLFF
TRBV4-1 | CASSRPTSRNEQFF
TRBV6-1 | CASSEIITDTQYF
TRBV4-1 | CGGSDQDTQYF
TRBV6-1 | CAASGGTGELFF
TRBV6-1 | CASSTQGRDGYTF
TRBV25-1 | CASSVPAGRGAKNMQYF
TRBV6-1 | CARRLQAVSTETQYF
TRBV4-1 | CASTRPGQAYGYTF
TRBV6-5 | CASSYSHSGEQFF
TRBV6-1 | CASRSKFLEREEQPFYEQYF
TRBV10-3 | CALDPKAGGTDTQYF
TRBV12-3/TRBV12-4 | CASSLEGTNTGELFF
TRBV10-3 | CAINAVSTDTQFF
TRBV6-1 | CASSFGRGQETQYF
TRBV10-1 | CASSEGGRDEQYF
TRBV4-1 | CASSRTSLDEQYF
TRBV7-2 | CASSATPGYNEQFF
TRBV7-6 | CASSPGQGGTGELFF
TRBV6-5 | CASSYTTTGYNEQFF
TRBV12-3/TRBV12-4 | CASRPGGLTDTQYF
TRBV6-1 | CASSEFPLAGGINEQFF
TRBV6-1 | CASSREASASYEQFF
TRBV6-1 | CASSRGTGVLNQETQYF
TRBV11-2 | CASSFPTTGGVEETQYF
TRBV6-1 | CASSSPSQDSGANVLTF
TRBV27 | CASRMSGGDEELFF
TRBV6-1 | CASSVRQTETQYF
TRBV6-5 | CASSYQSRTGTDTQYF
TRBV6-1 | CASSERGREETQYF
TRBV6-5 | CASRLQSGITDTQYF
TRBV27 | CASSFDSPPSTDTQYF
TRBV6-5 | CASSLRNRATDTQYF
TRBV7-6 | CASSDGGSGGYF
TRBV27 | CASSFNPLALGADTQYF
TRBV10-3 | CAISHQAPQGQGDPSQDTQYF
TRBV11-2 | CASSLGRGRETQYF
TRBV27 | CASNTFRTGSTGKQFF
TRBV6-5 | CASSYQGQGYTGKLYF
TRBV6-1 | CASSETGGGLREKLFF